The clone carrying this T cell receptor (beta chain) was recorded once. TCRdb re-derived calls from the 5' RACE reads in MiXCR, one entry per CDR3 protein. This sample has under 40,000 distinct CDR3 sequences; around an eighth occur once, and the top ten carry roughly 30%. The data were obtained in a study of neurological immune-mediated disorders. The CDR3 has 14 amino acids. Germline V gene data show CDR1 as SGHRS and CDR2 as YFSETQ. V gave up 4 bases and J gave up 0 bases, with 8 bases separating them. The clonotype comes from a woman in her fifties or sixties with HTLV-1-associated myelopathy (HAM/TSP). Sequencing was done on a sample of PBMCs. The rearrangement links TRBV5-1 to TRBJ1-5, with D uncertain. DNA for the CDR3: TGCGCCAGCAGCCCGGGCGCTAGCAATCAGCCCCAGCATTTT. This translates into CASSPGASNQPQHF.